This T cell receptor beta chain was sequenced in a study of identical twins (dated by TCRdb to about 2016). Regarding the research as a whole: TCR alpha and beta repertoires from monozygotic twins, unrelated adults of various ages and cord blood were deep-sequenced to test whether fetal clonotypes persist. To rule out contamination, the twin experiments were replicated at different times with different library preparation protocols.

Reading the germline V gene gives CDR1 MDHEN and CDR2 SYDVKM. A distance of 10 bases separates the germline ends of V and J, which lose 7 bases and 0 bases respectively. The CDR3 spans 13 residues, from the cysteine through the phenylalanine. Only CDR3 DNA remains: 39 bases, in frame from the first base. Receptors were amplified or captured by 5' RACE. The sequencer was an Illumina HiSeq 2000. A universal primer binding site was introduced by template switching, and a unique molecular identifier was present in the final cDNA, enabling accurate counting of TCR cDNA molecules. Specific primers in the conserved constant-segment region were used to synthesize first-strand cDNA for the TCR alpha and beta chains. Each cDNA library was double barcoded, with a SMART-Mk sample barcode plus Illumina barcodes, to control for contamination. TruSeq adapter sequences, together with Illumina sample barcodes, were added in two successive PCR steps. Sequencing of the TCR alpha and beta cDNA libraries was done on the Illumina HiSeq platform using custom primers. In the paper's pipeline: Unique molecular identifiers were extracted from raw reads with MiGEC, and CDR3 positions were determined with MiXCR. For each individual, recombination models were inferred using an EM algorithm with the repgenHMM and IGoR tools. The analysis of shared clonotypes was done with the tcR package in R, with sharing normalized by the product of cloneset sizes. To study raw recombination without the effects of thymic and clonal selection, out-of-frame nonproductive sequences were analyzed. The raw public data were reprocessed by TCRdb itself: fastp quality trimming at Q25, MiXCR clonotype calling, in-frame beta chains only. CDR3 protein sequences are deduplicated, and each keeps its most common genes and DNA. The V and J calls shown here were made by TCRdb, not taken from the authors' results. The sample contains 1.5 million to 2 million distinct CDR3 sequences, under 35% of them found a single time. About 0.27% of the sample is held by the ten biggest clonotypes.

Summary of the overall study and its limitations: In monozygotic twins, recombination models systematically underestimated out-of-frame TCR alpha sharing, but the models matched the sharing seen between unrelated individuals. Because the same donors could not be followed over many years, the conclusions depended on cross-sectional statistical analysis. Compared with coincidental sharing between unrelated individuals, an excess of low generation-probability sequences was observed among out-of-frame TCR alpha sequences shared between twins. Invariant T cells such as MAIT and iNKT could partly confound zero-insertion analyses, although diverse VJ usage argued against such confounding for most clonotypes. The excess sharing between twins in beta out-of-frame sequences was weaker because fewer shared sequences reduced the signal-to-noise ratio. Fewer insertions were carried by abundant cord blood beta clonotypes, a similar but weaker trend appeared in young adult naive repertoires, and no such trend appeared in memory repertoires.

This clonotype has a handful of counts. Its antigen is unknown. Base qualities are not provided; no much larger clone lies one nucleotide away. Every donor was a healthy Caucasian. Input material: cord blood. The rearrangement combines TRBV28 with TRBJ2-7; no D gene is confidently identified. The receptor comes from a newborn girl in good health. The nucleotide sequence is TGTGCCAGCATCGGAAGTAGCTCCTACGAGCAGTACTTC. This is translated as CASIGSSSYEQYF.